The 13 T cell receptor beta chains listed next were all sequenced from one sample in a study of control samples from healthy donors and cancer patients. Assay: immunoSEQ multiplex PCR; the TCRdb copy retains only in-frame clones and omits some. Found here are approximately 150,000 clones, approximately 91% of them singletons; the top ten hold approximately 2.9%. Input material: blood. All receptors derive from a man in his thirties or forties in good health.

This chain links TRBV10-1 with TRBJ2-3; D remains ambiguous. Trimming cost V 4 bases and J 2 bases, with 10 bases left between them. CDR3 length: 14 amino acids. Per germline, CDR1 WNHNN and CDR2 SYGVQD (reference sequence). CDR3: CASSARASTDTQYF. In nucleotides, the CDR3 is TGCGCCAGCAGTGCTAGGGCCTCCACAGATACGCAGTATTTT.

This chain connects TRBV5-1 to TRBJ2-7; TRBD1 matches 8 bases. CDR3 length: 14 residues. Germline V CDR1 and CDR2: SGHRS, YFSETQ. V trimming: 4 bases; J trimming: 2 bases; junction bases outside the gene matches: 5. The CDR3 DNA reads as TGCGCCAGCAGCGGGACAGGTCCACCCTACGAGCAGTACTTC. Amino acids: CASSGTGPPYEQYF.

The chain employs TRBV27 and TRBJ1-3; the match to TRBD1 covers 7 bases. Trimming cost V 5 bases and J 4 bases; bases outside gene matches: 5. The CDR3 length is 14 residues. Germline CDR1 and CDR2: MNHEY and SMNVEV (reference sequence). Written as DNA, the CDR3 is TGTGCCAGCAGTACAACAGGGGTAGGAAACACCATATATTTT. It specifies CASSTTGVGNTIYF.

CDR3 DNA sequence: TGTGCCACCGGGACATACACTGAAGCTTTCTTT. Translated, it gives CATGTYTEAFF. V and J are TRBV25-1 and TRBJ1-1; weak D call: TRBD1 (6 bases). The CDR3 sequence is 11 residues long. V was cut by 10 bases and J by 3 bases, with 9 bases left in between. CDR1 MGHDK and CDR2 SYGVNS come from the germline V gene.

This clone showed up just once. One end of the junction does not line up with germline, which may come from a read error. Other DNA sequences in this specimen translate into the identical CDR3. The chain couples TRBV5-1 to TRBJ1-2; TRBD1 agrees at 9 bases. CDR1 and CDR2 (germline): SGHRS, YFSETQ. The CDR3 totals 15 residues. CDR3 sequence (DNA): TGCGCCAGCAGCAATTCCATGACAGGGGGTAAGGGCTACACCTTT. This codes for CASSNSMTGGKGYTF.

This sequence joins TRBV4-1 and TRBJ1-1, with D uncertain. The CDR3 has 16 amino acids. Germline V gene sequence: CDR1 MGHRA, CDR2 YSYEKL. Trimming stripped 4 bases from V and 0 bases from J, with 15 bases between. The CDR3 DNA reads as TGCGCCAGCAGCCCCTTGAGTGGGATCATGAACACTGAAGCTTTCTTT. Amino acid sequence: CASSPLSGIMNTEAFF.

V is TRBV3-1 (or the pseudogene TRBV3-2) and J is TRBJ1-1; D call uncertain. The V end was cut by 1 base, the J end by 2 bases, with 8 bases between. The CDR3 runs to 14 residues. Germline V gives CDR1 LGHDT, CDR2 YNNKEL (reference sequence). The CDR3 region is CASSQAHLNTEAFF. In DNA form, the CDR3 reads TGTGCCAGCAGCCAAGCTCACCTCAACACTGAAGCTTTCTTT.

CDR3: CASSYRDGYYEQYF. The CDR3 DNA follows: TGCGCCAGCAGCTATCGTGATGGGTACTACGAGCAGTACTTC. The rearrangement uses TRBV5-1 and TRBJ2-7, with D unresolved. Germline V gives CDR1 SGHRS, CDR2 YFSETQ. Trimming cost V 3 bases and J 3 bases, with 13 bases left between them. The CDR3 totals 14 residues.

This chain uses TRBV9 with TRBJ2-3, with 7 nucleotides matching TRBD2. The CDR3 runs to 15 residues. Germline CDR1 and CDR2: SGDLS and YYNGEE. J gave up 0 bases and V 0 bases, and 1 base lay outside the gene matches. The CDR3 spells CASSVERGSTDTQYF. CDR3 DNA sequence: TGTGCCAGCAGCGTAGAGCGGGGCAGCACAGATACGCAGTATTTT.

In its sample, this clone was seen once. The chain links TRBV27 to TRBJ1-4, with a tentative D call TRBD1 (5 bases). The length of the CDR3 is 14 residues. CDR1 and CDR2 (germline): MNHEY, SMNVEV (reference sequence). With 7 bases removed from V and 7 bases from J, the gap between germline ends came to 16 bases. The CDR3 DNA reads TGTGCCAGCAAATTGGGACCAAGTAGTGAAAAACTGTTTTTT. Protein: CASKLGPSSEKLFF.

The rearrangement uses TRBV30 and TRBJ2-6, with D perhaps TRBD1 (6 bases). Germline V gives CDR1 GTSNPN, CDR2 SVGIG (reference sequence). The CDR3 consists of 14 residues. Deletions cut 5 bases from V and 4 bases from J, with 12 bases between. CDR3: CAWARGNGANVLTF. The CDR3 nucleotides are TGTGCCTGGGCCAGGGGAAACGGGGCCAACGTCCTGACTTTC.

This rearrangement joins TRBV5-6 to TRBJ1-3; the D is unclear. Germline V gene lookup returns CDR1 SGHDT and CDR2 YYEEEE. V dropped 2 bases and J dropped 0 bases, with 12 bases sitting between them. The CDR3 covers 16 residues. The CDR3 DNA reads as TGTGCCAGCAGCTTCAGCGGCACCCTCTCTGGAAACACCATATATTTT. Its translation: CASSFSGTLSGNTIYF.

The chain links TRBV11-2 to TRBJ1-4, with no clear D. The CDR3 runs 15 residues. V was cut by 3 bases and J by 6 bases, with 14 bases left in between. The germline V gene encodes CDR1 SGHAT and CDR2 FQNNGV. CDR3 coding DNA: TGTGCCAGCAGCTTTACCGGGTCGAGGGATGAAAAACTGTTTTTT. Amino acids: CASSFTGSRDEKLFF.